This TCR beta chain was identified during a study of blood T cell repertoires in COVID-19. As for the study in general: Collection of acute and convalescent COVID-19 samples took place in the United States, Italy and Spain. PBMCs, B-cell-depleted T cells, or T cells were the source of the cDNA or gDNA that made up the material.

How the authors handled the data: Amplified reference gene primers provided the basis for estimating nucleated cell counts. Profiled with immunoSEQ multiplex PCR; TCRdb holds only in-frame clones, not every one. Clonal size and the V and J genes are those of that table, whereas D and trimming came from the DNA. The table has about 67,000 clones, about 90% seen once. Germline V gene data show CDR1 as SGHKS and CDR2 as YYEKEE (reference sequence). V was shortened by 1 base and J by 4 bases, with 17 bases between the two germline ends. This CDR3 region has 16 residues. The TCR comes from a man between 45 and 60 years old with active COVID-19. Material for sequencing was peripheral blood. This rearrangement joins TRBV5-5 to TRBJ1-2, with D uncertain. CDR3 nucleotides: TGTGCCAGCAGCTTGTTTTTTACAGACACCTTCTATGGCTACACCTTC. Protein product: CASSLFFTDTFYGYTF.